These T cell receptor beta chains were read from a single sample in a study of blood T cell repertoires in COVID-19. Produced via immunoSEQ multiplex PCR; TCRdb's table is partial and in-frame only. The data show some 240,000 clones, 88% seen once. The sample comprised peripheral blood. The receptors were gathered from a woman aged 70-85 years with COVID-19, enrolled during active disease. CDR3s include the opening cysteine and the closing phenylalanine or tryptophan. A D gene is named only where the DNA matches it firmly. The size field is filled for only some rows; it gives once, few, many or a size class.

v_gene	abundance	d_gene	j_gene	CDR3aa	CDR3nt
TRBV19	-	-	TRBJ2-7	CASSEQGGSYEQYF	TGTGCCAGTAGTGAACAGGGTGGCTCCTACGAGCAGTACTTC
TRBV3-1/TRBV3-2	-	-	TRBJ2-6	CASSPGQASGANVLTF	TGTGCCAGCAGCCCGGGACAAGCCTCTGGGGCCAACGTCCTGACTTTC
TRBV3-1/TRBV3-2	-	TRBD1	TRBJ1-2	CASSVRQGSYGYTF	TGTGCCAGCAGCGTCAGACAGGGGAGCTATGGCTACACCTTC
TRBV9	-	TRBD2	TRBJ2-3	CASSVGTSGRPYF	TGTGCCAGCAGCGTAGGGACTAGCGGGAGGCCTTATTTT
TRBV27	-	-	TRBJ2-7	CASSAFLGATYEQYF	TGTGCCAGCAGTGCCTTTTTGGGGGCTACCTACGAGCAGTACTTC
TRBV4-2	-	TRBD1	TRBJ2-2	CASSQGFRTGPNTGELFF	TGTGCCAGCAGCCAAGGATTCCGGACAGGTCCGAACACCGGGGAGCTGTTTTTT
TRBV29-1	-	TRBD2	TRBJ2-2	CSVEPQREGQGGELFF	TGCAGCGTTGAGCCCCAGCGGGAGGGCCAAGGCGGGGAGCTGTTTTTT
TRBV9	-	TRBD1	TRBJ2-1	CASSSRAGGLSYNEQFF	TGTGCCAGCAGCTCCCGTGCAGGGGGCCTTTCCTACAATGAGCAGTTCTTC
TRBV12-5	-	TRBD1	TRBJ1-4	CASGLVLGRGLKLFF	TGTGCTAGTGGTTTGGTACTCGGCAGGGGGCTGAAACTGTTTTTT
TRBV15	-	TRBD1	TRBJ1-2	CATSRPNWGTVNYGYTF	TGTGCCACCAGCAGACCAAACTGGGGGACAGTCAACTATGGCTACACCTTC
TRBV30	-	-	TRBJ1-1	CAWSDLSTGAFF	TGTGCCTGGAGCGATCTCTCAACAGGAGCTTTCTTT
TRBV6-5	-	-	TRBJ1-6	CASSRIQGNSPLHF	TGTGCCAGCAGCCGTATCCAGGGGAACTCACCCCTCCACTTT
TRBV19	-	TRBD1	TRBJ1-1	CASSLTGVGRGTEAFF	TGTGCCAGTAGTCTCACAGGGGTCGGCAGAGGGACTGAAGCTTTCTTT
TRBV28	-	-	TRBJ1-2	CASSWDNRGYTF	TGTGCCAGCAGCTGGGACAATCGGGGCTACACCTTC
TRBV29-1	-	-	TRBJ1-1	CSAGSTEAFF	TGCAGCGCGGGGAGCACTGAAGCTTTCTTT
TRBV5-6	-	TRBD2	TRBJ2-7	CASSRGLAGLMQTYEQYF	TGTGCCAGCAGCCGGGGACTAGCGGGACTTATGCAGACATACGAGCAGTACTTC
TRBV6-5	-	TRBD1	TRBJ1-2	CASSLTGGGGGYTF	TGTGCCAGCAGCCTCACAGGGGGCGGGGGTGGCTACACCTTC
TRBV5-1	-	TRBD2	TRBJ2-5	CASRRAPDGRGETQYF	TGCGCCAGCAGGAGGGCCCCCGACGGGAGGGGCGAGACCCAGTACTTC
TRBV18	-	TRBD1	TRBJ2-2	CASRGTGTGELFF	TGTGCCAGCCGGGGGACAGGCACCGGGGAGCTGTTTTTT
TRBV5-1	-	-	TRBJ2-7	CASSSGTLISYEQYF	TGCGCCAGCAGCTCCGGGACTTTAATCTCCTACGAGCAGTACTTC
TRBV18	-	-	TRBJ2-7	CASSPVQLSYEQYF	TGTGCCAGCTCACCGGTACAGCTCTCCTACGAGCAGTACTTC
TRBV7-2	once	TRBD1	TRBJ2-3	CASSLGDRGWVGSADTQYF	TGTGCCAGCAGCTTAGGGGACAGGGGATGGGTCGGGAGTGCAGATACGCAGTATTTT
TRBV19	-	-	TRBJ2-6	CASSEGSGANVLTF	TGTGCCAGTAGTGAGGGATCTGGGGCCAACGTCCTGACTTTC
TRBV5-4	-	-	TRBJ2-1	CASRSDSLTYNEQFF	TGTGCCAGCAGAAGTGACTCCTTAACCTACAATGAGCAGTTCTTC
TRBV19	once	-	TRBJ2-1	CASTDGSSYNEQFF	TGTGCCAGTACGGACGGGAGCTCCTACAATGAGCAGTTCTTC
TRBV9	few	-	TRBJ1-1	CASSAGQSTEAFF	TGTGCCAGCAGCGCCGGACAGAGCACTGAAGCTTTCTTT
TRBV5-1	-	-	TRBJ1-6	CASSLAGGAYSPLHF	TGCGCCAGCAGCTTGGCCGGGGGAGCCTATTCACCCCTCCACTTT